These 2 T cell receptor beta chains came from one sample sequenced in a study of blood T cell repertoires in COVID-19. The data were produced by immunoSEQ multiplex PCR, yet TCRdb's version contains in-frame clones alone and is incomplete. The table lists some 35,000 clones, approximately 80% of them singletons, with around a third in the top ten. Sequencing input: peripheral blood. These receptors were taken from a man older than 75 with acute or convalescent COVID-19.

This clone was picked up one time. The chain employs TRBV7-9 and TRBJ2-2; D is ambiguous. CDR3 length: 12 residues. Germline V lookup: CDR1 SEHNR, CDR2 FQNEAQ (reference sequence). Trimming took off 5 bases at V and 6 bases at J, with 7 bases between the two ends. CDR3: CASSKTAGELFF. CDR3 coding DNA: TGTGCCAGCAGCAAGACTGCCGGGGAGCTGTTTTTT. The full variable domain, rest sourced from reference TRBV7-9 and TRBJ2-2, is DTGVSQNPRHKITKRGQNVTFRCDPISEHNRLYWYRQTLGQGPEFLTYFQNEAQLEKSRLLSDRFSAERPKGSFSTLEIQRTEQGDSAMYLCASSKTAGELFFGEGSRLTVL.

This clone appeared a few times. The chain links TRBV27 to TRBJ1-6; 7 nucleotides agree with TRBD1. The V gene end was trimmed by 5 bases and the J gene end by 6 bases; junction bases not matched to a gene: 7. This CDR3 is built from 15 residues. Germline CDR1 and CDR2: MNHEY and SMNVEV (reference sequence). CDR3 coding DNA: TGTGCCAGCAGTCGAACCGGACAGGCTAATTCACCCCTCCACTTT. Its translation: CASSRTGQANSPLHF.